This note documents a single T cell receptor (beta chain) sequence. The antigen remains unidentified. This sample is part of a study of cytomegalovirus exposure and HLA in healthy donors. Study results and limitations: In a later analysis, donors in an Asian-associated ancestry cluster reportedly had fewer N-insertions in productive TCRs than the cohort mean. Upon later analysis, TCR association rates were observed to vary by HLA locus, being highest for DRB1 and lowest for HLA-C. Later on, a genetic analysis was performed. It linked a missense variant in DCLRE1C with V- and J-gene trimming of TCR beta. In vitro, a few CMV-associated chains proved specific for CMV antigens.

This PCR relied on a set of 60 Vbeta primers and 13 Jbeta primers. Only in-frame clones appear in the TCRdb table, and some are missing; sequencing was by immunoSEQ multiplex PCR. The sample records 100,000 or so clones, roughly three quarters being singletons. Sequenced sample: PBMCs. The TCR comes from a man in his forties in good health and CMV-seronegative.

Written as DNA, the CDR3 is TGCGCCAGCAGTCACCGCCCGGGACAGGGGGCGTCCAAAAACATTCAGTACTTC. Translation gives CASSHRPGQGASKNIQYF. The chain joins TRBV23-1 to TRBJ2-4; 12 bases map to TRBD1. TRBV23-1 is an ORF, and what it does is uncertain. J gave up 2 bases and V 3 bases, and 8 bases lay outside the gene matches. CDR3 length equals 18 residues.